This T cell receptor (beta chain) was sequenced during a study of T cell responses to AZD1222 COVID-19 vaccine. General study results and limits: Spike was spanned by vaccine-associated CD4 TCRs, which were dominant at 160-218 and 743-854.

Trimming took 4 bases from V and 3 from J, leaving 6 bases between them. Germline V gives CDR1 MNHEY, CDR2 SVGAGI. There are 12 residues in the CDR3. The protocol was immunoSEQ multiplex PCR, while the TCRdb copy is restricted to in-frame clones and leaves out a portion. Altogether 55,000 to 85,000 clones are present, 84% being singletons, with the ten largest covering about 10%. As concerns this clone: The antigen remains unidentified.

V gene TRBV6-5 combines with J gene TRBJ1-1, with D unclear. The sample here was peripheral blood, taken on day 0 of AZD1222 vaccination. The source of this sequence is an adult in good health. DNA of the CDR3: TGTGCCAGCAGTTTGGTCTACACTGAAGCTTTCTTT. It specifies CASSLVYTEAFF.